The clone carrying this T cell receptor gamma chain ranks as large. Its antigen is currently unknown. The sample comes from a study of gammadelta T cells in human blood. TCRdb reanalyzed the RT-PCR reads using CATT. There are approximately 400 gamma-chain clones in the sample; about 10% occur only once, and about 20% lies in the top ten. Notes on the study in general: Microbial exposure appeared to drive polyclonal γδ T cell expansion after birth.

Germline CDR1 is VENAVY and CDR2 is YDSYNSRV. The CDR3 runs to 13 residues. Germline trimming cut 3 bases from V and 11 bases from J; bases unmatched to any gene: 13. Source material: non-Vgamma9Vdelta2 gamma-delta T cells from infant blood. V usage is TRGV8 and J usage is TRGJ1 or TRGJ2. The TCR was taken from a human donor. This CDR3 reads CATWDRRKGEKLF. The CDR3, as DNA: TGTGCCACCTGGGATCGTCGTAAGGGTGAGAAACTCTTT.